This T cell receptor (beta chain) was observed in a study of cytomegalovirus exposure and HLA in healthy donors. PCR amplification relied on 60 Vbeta primers (plus 13 Jbeta primers). TCRdb keeps only in-frame clones here, not all; method: immunoSEQ multiplex PCR. The sample has around 88,000 clones, roughly 73% seen once. Study-level results: Solely CMV serostatus was available to characterize immune exposure.

Germline V gene lookup returns CDR1 LGHNA and CDR2 YSLEER. CDR3 length equals 13 residues. V lost 1 base to trimming and J lost 1 base, with 4 bases between them. As concerns this clone: Its antigen remains unknown.

The receptor was isolated from a man in his fifties or sixties in good health and CMV-seropositive. Sequencing used PBMCs. The chain joins TRBV4-3 to TRBJ1-1; the D is unclear. In DNA form, the CDR3 reads TGCGCCAGCAGCCAAGCCGGGAACACTGAAGCTTTCTTT. It is translated as CASSQAGNTEAFF.